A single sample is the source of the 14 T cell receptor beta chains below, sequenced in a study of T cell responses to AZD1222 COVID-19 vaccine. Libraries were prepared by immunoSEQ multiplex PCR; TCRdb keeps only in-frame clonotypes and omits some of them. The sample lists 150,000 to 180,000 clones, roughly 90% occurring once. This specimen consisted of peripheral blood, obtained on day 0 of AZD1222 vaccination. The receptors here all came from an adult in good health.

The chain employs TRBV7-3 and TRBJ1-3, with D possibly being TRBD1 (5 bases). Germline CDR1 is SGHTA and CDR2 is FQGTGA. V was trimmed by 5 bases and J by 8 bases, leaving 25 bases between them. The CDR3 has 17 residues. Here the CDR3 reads CASSEKGGLRQSHTIYF. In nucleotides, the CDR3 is TGTGCCAGCAGCGAAAAAGGTGGCCTCCGACAGTCTCACACCATATATTTT. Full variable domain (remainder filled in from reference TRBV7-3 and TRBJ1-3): GAGVSQTPSNKVTEKGKYVELRCDPISGHTALYWYRQSLGQGPEFLIYFQGTGAADDSGLPNDRFFAVRPEGSVSTLKIQRTERGDSAVYLCASSEKGGLRQSHTIYFGEGSWLTVV.

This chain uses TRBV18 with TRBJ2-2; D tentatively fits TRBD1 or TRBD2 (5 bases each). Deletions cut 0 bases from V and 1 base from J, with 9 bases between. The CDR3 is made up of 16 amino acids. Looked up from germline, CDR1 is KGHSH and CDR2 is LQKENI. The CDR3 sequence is CASSPPEGLNTGELFF. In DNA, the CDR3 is TGTGCCAGCTCACCACCAGAGGGGTTGAACACCGGGGAGCTGTTTTTT.

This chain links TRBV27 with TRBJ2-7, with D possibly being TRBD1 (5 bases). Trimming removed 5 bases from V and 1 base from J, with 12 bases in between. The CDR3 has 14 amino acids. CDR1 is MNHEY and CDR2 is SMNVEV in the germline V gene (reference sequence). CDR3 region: CASSPYDSSYEQYF. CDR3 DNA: TGTGCCAGCAGTCCATACGACAGTTCCTACGAGCAGTACTTC.

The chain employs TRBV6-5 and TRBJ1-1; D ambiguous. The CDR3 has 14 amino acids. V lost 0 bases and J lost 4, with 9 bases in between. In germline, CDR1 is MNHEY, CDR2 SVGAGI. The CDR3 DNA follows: TGTGCCAGCAGTTACTCTGAAGACGGCACTGAAGCTTTCTTT. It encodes CASSYSEDGTEAFF.

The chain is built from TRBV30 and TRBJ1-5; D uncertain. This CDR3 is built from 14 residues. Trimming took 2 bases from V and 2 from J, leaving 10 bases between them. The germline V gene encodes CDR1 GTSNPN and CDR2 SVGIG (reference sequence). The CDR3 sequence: CAWSPGMGNQPQHF. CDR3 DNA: TGTGCCTGGAGTCCGGGTATGGGCAATCAGCCCCAGCATTTT.

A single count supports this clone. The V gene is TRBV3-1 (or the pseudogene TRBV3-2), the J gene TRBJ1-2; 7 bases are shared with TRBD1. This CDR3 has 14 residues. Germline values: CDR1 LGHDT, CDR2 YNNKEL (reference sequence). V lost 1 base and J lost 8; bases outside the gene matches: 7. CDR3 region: CASSQAGTDYGYTF. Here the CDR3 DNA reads TGTGCCAGCAGCCAAGCAGGGACAGATTACGGCTACACCTTC.

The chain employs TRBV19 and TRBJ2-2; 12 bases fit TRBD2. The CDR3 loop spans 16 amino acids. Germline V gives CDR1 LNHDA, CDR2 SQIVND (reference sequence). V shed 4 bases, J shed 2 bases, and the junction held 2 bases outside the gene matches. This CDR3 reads CASSRLAGANTGELFF. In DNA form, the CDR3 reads TGTGCCAGTAGTAGACTAGCGGGAGCAAACACCGGGGAGCTGTTTTTT.

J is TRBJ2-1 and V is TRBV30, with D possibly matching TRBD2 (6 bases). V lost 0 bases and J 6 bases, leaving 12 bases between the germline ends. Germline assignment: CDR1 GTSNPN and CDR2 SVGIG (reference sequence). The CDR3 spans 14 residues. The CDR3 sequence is CAWSVKAGFNEQFF. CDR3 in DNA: TGTGCCTGGAGTGTAAAAGCGGGTTTCAATGAGCAGTTCTTC.

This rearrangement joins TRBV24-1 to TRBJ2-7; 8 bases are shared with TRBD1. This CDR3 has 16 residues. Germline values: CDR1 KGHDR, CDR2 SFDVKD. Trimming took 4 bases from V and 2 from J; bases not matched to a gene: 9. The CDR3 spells CATSDSRQGNPYEQYF. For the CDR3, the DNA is TGTGCCACCAGTGACTCCCGACAGGGGAATCCCTACGAGCAGTACTTC.

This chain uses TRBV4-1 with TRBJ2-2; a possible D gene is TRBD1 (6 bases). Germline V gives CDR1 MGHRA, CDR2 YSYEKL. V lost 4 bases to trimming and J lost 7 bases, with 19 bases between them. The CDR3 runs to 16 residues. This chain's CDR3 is CASSLLDRKGGGELFF. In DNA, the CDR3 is TGCGCCAGCAGCCTCCTAGATAGGAAAGGGGGCGGGGAGCTGTTTTTT.

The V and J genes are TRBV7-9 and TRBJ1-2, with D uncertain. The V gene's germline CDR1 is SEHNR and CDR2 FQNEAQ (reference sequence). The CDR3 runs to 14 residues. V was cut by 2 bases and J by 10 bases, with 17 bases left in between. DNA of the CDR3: TGTGCCAGCAGCTTACCAAATCTCGGGGTTGACTACACCTTC. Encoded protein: CASSLPNLGVDYTF.

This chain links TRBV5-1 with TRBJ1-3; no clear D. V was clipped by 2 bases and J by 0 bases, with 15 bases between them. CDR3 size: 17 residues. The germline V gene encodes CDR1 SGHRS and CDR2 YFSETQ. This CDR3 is CASSFGPDHSSGNTIYF. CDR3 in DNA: TGCGCCAGCAGCTTTGGGCCCGACCATTCCTCTGGAAACACCATATATTTT.

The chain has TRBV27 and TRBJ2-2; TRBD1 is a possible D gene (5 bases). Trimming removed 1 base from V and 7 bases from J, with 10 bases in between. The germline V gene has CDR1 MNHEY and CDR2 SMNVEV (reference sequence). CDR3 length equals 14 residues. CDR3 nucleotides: TGTGCCAGCAGTTTATTGCAGGGTTTCGGGGAGCTGTTTTTT. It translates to CASSLLQGFGELFF.

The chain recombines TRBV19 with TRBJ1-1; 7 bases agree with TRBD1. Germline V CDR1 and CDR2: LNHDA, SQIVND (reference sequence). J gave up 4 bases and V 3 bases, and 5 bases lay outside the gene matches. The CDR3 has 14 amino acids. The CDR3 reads CASSIQGGGTEAFF. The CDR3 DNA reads TGTGCCAGTAGTATTCAGGGGGGCGGCACTGAAGCTTTCTTT.